This record looks at one T cell receptor beta chain sequence and its context. The length of the CDR3 is 17 residues. Germline V gene sequence: CDR1 SGHNT, CDR2 YYREEE (reference sequence). With 4 bases removed from V and 0 bases from J, the gap between germline ends came to 20 bases. This sample was included in a study of shared T cell receptors in the human thymus. The method was immunoSEQ multiplex PCR; TCRdb's version includes in-frame clones alone and lacks a portion of them. Of about 610,000 clones in the sample, roughly 88% were seen once. These same records also appear under a second study, on human thymus T cells. That paper adds: Corrective heart surgery yielded resections, and these provided the thymus tissue. Blood and thymic repertoires both appeared biased in V and J gene usage.

The sequenced material came from thymocytes. The receptor was derived from a boy in the first two years of life with a congenital heart defect. The chain joins TRBV5-4 to TRBJ2-7, with D possibly matching TRBD2 (6 bases). The CDR3 DNA reads as TGTGCCAGCAGCCTAACACCGGACTACCCCAGCTCCTACGAGCAGTACTTC. It yields the protein CASSLTPDYPSSYEQYF.